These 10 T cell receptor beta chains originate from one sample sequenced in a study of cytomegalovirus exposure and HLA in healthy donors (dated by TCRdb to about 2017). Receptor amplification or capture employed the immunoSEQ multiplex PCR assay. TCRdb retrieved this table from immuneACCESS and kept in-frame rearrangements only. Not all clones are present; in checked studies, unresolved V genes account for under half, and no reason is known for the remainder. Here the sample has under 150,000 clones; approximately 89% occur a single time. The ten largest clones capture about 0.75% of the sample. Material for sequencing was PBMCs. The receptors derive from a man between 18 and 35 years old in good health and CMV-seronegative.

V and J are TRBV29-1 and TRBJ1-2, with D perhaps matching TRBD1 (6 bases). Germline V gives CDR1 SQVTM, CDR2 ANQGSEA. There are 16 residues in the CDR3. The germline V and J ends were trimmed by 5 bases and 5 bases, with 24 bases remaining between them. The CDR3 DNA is TGCAGCGTTTCGAAGACGGTAGCAGGGGTGTGGTATGGCTACACCTTC. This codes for CSVSKTVAGVWYGYTF. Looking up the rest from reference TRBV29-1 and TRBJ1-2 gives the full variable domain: SAVISQKPSRDICQRGTSLTIQCQVDSQVTMMFWYRQQPGQSLTLIATANQGSEATYESGFVIDKFPISRPNLTFSTLTVSNMSPEDSSIYLCSVSKTVAGVWYGYTFGSGTRLTVV.

The chain's CDR3 is CASSYQGAVTGELFF. CDR3 bases: TGTGCCAGCAGTTACCAGGGGGCGGTCACCGGGGAGCTGTTTTTT. This sequence joins TRBV6-6 and TRBJ2-2; 8 bases fit TRBD1. Losses at the gene ends were 2 bases for V and 4 bases for J; bases not matched to a gene: 3. Germline V gene sequence: CDR1 MNHNY, CDR2 SVGAGI (reference sequence). The CDR3 has 15 amino acids.

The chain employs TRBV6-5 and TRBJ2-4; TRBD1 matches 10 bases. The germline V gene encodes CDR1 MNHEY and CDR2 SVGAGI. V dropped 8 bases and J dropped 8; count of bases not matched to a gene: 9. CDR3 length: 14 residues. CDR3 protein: CASRKGQGIHIQYF. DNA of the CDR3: TGTGCCAGCCGAAAGGGACAGGGGATCCACATTCAGTACTTC.

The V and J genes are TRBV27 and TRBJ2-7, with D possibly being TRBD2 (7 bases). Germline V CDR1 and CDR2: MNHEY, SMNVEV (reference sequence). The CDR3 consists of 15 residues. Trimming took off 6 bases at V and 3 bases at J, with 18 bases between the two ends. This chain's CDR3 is CASSPRGEGYYEQYV. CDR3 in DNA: TGTGCCAGCAGCCCTAGGGGGGAGGGATACTACGAGCAGTACGTC.

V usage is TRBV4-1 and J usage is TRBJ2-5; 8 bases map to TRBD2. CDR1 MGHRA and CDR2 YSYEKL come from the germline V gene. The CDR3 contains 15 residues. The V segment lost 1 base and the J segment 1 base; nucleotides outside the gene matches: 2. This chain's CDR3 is CASSQGTSGQETQYF. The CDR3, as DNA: TGCGCCAGCAGCCAAGGTACTAGCGGCCAAGAGACCCAGTACTTC.

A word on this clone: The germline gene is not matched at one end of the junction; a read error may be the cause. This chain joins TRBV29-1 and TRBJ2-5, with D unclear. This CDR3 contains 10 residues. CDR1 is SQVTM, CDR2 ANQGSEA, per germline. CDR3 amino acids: CSVEGQSQYF. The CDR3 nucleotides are TGCAGCGTCGAAGGGCAGTCCCAGTACTTC.

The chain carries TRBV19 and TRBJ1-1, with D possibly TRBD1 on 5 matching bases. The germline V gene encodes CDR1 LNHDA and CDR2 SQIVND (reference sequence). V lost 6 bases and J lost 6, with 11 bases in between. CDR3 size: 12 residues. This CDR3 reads CASRIQGAEAFF. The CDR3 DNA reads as TGTGCCAGTAGGATCCAGGGTGCTGAAGCTTTCTTT.

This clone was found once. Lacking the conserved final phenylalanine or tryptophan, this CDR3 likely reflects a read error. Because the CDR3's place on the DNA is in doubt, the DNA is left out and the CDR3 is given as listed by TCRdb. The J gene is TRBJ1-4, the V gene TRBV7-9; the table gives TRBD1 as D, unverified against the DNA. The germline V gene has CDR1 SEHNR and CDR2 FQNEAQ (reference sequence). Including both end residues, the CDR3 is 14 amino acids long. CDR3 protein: CASSGPPGTGGVLL.

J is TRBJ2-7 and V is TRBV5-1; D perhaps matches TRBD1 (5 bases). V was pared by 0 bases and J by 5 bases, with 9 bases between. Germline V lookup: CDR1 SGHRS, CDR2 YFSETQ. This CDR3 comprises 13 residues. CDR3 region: CASSLVGQNEQYF. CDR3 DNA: TGCGCCAGCAGCTTGGTAGGACAAAACGAGCAGTACTTC. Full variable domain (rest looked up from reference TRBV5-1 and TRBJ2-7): KAGVTQTPRYLIKTRGQQVTLSCSPISGHRSVSWYQQTPGQGLQFLFEYFSETQRNKGNFPGRFSGRQFSNSRSEMNVSTLELGDSALYLCASSLVGQNEQYFGPGTRLTVT.

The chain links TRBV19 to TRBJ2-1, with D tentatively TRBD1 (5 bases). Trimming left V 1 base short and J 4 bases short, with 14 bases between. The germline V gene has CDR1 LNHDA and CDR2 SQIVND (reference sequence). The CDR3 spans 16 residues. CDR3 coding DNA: TGTGCCAGTAGTATAGCTTCCAGGGCCTCTTACAATGAGCAGTTCTTC. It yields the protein CASSIASRASYNEQFF.